Shown below are 14 T cell receptor beta chains from a single sample sequenced in a study of blood T cells in healthy people across ages. Using a J-beta primer mix together with a sample-barcoded 5' primer, a second PCR was run for about 6 to 11 cycles. TCRdb passed the 5' RACE reads through MiXCR, listing each CDR3 protein once. Among 710,000 or so distinct CDR3 sequences, approximately 30% were seen once, and the ten largest hold just over 15%. The source material was blood. These receptors were obtained from a woman of 80 years or more in good health.

This clonotype was counted many times. This chain joins TRBV9 and TRBJ1-2; D remains ambiguous. CDR3 length equals 13 residues. V shed 3 bases and J shed 10 bases, with 16 bases lying between them. The germline V gene has CDR1 SGDLS and CDR2 YYNGEE. The CDR3 coding sequence is TGTGCCAGCAGCGACCCCGAATTCGGGCCCTACACCTTC. It is translated as CASSDPEFGPYTF.

This clonotype was seen ten or more times. J is TRBJ1-5 and V is TRBV6-1; the match to TRBD1 covers 7 bases. Germline CDR1 reads MNHNS; CDR2 reads SASEGT. This CDR3 region has 19 residues. Germline trimming cut 9 bases from V and 0 bases from J; bases unmatched to any gene: 20. For the CDR3, the DNA is TGTGCCAGTTACCGGGACAGCCGGTTTCGGACAGATAGCAATCAGCCCCAGCATTTT. Amino acid sequence: CASYRDSRFRTDSNQPQHF.

A few counts support this clonotype. The genes are TRBV3-1 and TRBJ1-5, with D uncertain. V lost 0 bases and J lost 3, with 9 bases in between. Germline V gene sequence: CDR1 LGHDT, CDR2 YNNKEL (reference sequence). The CDR3 covers 15 residues. The CDR3 spells CASSQDWGDNQPQHF. The CDR3 nucleotides are TGTGCCAGCAGCCAAGATTGGGGAGACAATCAGCCCCAGCATTTT.

Ten or more counts support this clonotype. J is TRBJ2-5 and V is TRBV7-2; either TRBD1 or TRBD2 may fit D (5 bases each). V was cut by 5 bases and J by 4 bases, with 14 bases left in between. The CDR3 has 14 residues. Germline lookup yields CDR1 SGHTA and CDR2 FQGNSA. In nucleotides, the CDR3 is TGTGCCAGCAGCCGGGGACGGCACATAGAGACCCAGTACTTC. This codes for CASSRGRHIETQYF.

This clonotype was detected ten times or more. The gene calls are TRBV29-1 and TRBJ2-7, with 8 bases fitting TRBD1. Germline loops: CDR1 SQVTM, CDR2 ANQGSEA. This CDR3 region has 13 residues. J lost 2 bases, V lost 4 bases, and 4 bases had no gene match. The CDR3 sequence is CSVARQGTYEQYF. Here the CDR3 DNA reads TGCAGCGTTGCCCGACAGGGGACCTACGAGCAGTACTTC.

The chain joins TRBV20-1 to TRBJ1-2; D ambiguous. The V gene's germline CDR1 is DFQATT and CDR2 SNEGSKA (reference sequence). The length of the CDR3 is 13 residues. CDR3 nucleotide sequence: TGCGGCGCGCGGCAGAAAGCTAACTATGGCTACACCTTC. This gives the protein CGARQKANYGYTF.

This clonotype has at least ten counts. The chain has TRBV9 and TRBJ2-4, with D hard to call. V lost 4 bases to trimming and J lost 8 bases, with 13 bases between them. CDR1 and CDR2 (germline): SGDLS, YYNGEE. The CDR3 spans 13 residues. CDR3 in amino acids: CASSLRPGDIQYF. CDR3 sequence (DNA): TGTGCCAGCAGCCTTCGGCCTGGGGACATTCAGTACTTC.

This clonotype was detected many times. The CDR3 DNA reads as TGTGCCACCAGTGATTCGAACACTGAAGCTTTCTTT. Its protein is CATSDSNTEAFF. The chain recombines TRBV24-1 with TRBJ1-1; no definite D call. The CDR3 has 12 amino acids. Germline CDR1 KGHDR, CDR2 SFDVKD. V was clipped by 2 bases and J by 1 base, with 1 base between them.

This clonotype was counted many times. This rearrangement joins TRBV5-1 to TRBJ2-5; no firm D call. V lost 1 base and J lost 5, with 9 bases in between. The CDR3 extends over 13 amino acids. CDR1 SGHRS and CDR2 YFSETQ come from the germline V gene. CDR3 DNA: TGCGCCAGCAGCTTGAATCCGTCGGAGACCCAGTACTTC. This gives the protein CASSLNPSETQYF.

This clonotype showed up many times. The chain carries TRBV12-3 or TRBV12-4 and TRBJ1-1; TRBD1 matches 7 bases. V lost 7 bases, J lost 7 bases, and 9 bases stayed unmatched. The CDR3 has 13 amino acids. CDR3 loop: CASTGQAWGEAFF. The CDR3 DNA reads TGTGCCAGCACAGGACAGGCATGGGGTGAAGCTTTCTTT.

This clonotype was detected a few times. Possible read error: a much larger clone is one base away. The chain combines TRBV6-2 or TRBV6-3 with TRBJ2-1, with D perhaps being TRBD1 or TRBD2 (5 bases each). Germline CDR1 and CDR2: MNHEY and SVGEGT. Trimming stripped 4 bases from V and 13 bases from J, with 20 bases between. The CDR3 runs to 14 residues. The CDR3 DNA reads as TGTGCCAGCAGTTCCCCCCATGGATACGGGACCCAGTTCTTC. The encoded protein is CASSSPHGYGTQFF.

This clonotype appeared many times. The rearrangement joins TRBV9 to TRBJ2-7; a weak D match, TRBD2 (5 bases). Germline CDR1 reads SGDLS; CDR2 reads YYNGEE. Deletions cut 0 bases from V and 2 bases from J, with 9 bases between. This CDR3 comprises 14 residues. DNA for the CDR3: TGTGCCAGCAGCGTAGCTTGGGGAGCCTACGAGCAGTACTTC. Its translation is CASSVAWGAYEQYF.

This clonotype has more than one count but fewer than ten. V and J are TRBV28 and TRBJ2-2, with TRBD2 identical over 8 bases. Germline CDR1 MDHEN, CDR2 SYDVKM. This CDR3 has 14 residues. The J segment lost 7 bases and the V segment lost 5 bases, leaving 6 bases of the junction unmatched. DNA of the CDR3: TGTGCCAGCAGTCCGGGACTAGAGGGCGGGGAGCTGTTTTTT. Amino acids: CASSPGLEGGELFF.

This sequence joins TRBV7-3 and TRBJ1-1; D unresolved. Trimming took off 6 bases at V and 0 bases at J, with 8 bases between the two ends. Germline V gives CDR1 SGHTA, CDR2 FQGTGA. This CDR3 contains 13 residues. CDR3 DNA: TGTGCCAGCAGGGGAGAGCTGAACACTGAAGCTTTCTTT. It yields the protein CASRGELNTEAFF.